The 2 T cell receptor beta chains listed next were all sequenced from one sample in a study of T cells after posttransplantation cyclophosphamide. This table comes from immunoSEQ multiplex PCR, and its TCRdb copy is limited to in-frame clones, with some not included. The data contain more than 60,000 clones, just over 90% of them singletons. Sequencing was done on a sample of PBMCs. These TCRs come from a woman aged 30 to 39 in good health and a related stem cell transplant donor.

A word on this clone: At the DNA level, this CDR3 is encoded by other sequences in the same sample as well. V gene TRBV2 combines with J gene TRBJ2-3; 8 bases agree with TRBD2. CDR1 and CDR2 from the germline V gene are SNHLY and FYNNEI. CDR3 length: 14 amino acids. Trimming took 6 bases from V and 2 from J; bases not matched to a gene: 4. The CDR3 sequence: CASRLAGSTDTQYF. DNA of the CDR3: TGTGCCAGCAGATTAGCGGGGTCCACAGATACGCAGTATTTT.

The chain's CDR3 is CASRHGTGNQPQHF. In nucleotides, the CDR3 is TGTGCCAGCAGACACGGGACAGGCAATCAGCCCCAGCATTTT. This rearrangement joins TRBV6-6 to TRBJ1-5; 7 bases are shared with TRBD1. Germline loops: CDR1 MNHNY, CDR2 SVGAGI (reference sequence). CDR3 size: 14 residues. The ends lost 6 bases at V and 2 bases at J; junction bases unmatched: 4.